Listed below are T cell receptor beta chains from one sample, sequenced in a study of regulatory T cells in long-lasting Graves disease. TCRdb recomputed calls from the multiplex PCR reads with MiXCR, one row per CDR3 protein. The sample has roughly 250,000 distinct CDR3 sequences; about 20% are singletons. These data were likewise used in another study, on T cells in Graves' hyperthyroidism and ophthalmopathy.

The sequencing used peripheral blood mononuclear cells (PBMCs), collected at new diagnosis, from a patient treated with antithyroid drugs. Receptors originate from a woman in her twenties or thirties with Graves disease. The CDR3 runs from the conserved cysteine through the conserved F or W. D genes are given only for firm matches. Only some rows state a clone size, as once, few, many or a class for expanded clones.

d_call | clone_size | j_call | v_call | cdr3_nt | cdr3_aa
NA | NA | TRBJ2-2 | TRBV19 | TGTGCCAGTAGTGCGCGGGACAGAACCGGGGAGCTGTTTTTT | CASSARDRTGELFF
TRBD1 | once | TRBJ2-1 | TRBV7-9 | TGTGCCAGCAGCTCCGGACAGGGTGTCGACAATGAGCAGTTCTTC | CASSSGQGVDNEQFF
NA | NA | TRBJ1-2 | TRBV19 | TGTGCCAGTAGTATAGATGACTATGGCTACACCTTC | CASSIDDYGYTF
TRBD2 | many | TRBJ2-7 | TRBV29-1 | TGCAGCGCGGGAGAGGGGAGGGACGAGCAGTACTTC | CSAGEGRDEQYF
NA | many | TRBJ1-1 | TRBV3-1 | TGTGCCAGCAGCCTAGGGGCAGCGCTGAACACTGAAGCTTTCTTT | CASSLGAALNTEAFF
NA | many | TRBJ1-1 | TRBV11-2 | TGTGCCAGCCTCACCCAGGGGACTGAAGCTTTCTTT | CASLTQGTEAFF
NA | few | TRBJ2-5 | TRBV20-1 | TGCAGTGGGGGTAGTGTGGGCCGAGAGACCCAGTACTTC | CSGGSVGRETQYF
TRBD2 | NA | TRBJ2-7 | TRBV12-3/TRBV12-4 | TGTGCCAGTCGCGTAGCGGGAGATTTGTACGAGCAGTACTTC | CASRVAGDLYEQYF
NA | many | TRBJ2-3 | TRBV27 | TGTGCCAGCAGTTTATTCGTGGGGGACCCGCGAAGGCAGTATTTT | CASSLFVGDPRRQYF
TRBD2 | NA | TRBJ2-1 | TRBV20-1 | TGCAGTGCTAGCGGACTTCTAGCGGGAGAGAAGTACAATGAGCAGTTCTTC | CSASGLLAGEKYNEQFF
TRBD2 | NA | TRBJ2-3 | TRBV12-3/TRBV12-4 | TGTGCCAGCAGATTTGGAAGCGGGGGGGCCCCAGATACGCAGTATTTT | CASRFGSGGAPDTQYF
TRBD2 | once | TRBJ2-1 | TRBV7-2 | TGTGCCAGCAGCTTAGCAGCGGGGTGGGATGAGCAGTTCTTC | CASSLAAGWDEQFF
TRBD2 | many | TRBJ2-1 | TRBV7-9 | TGTGCCAGCAGCTTCCCTAGCGGGGGGGCCGAGCAGTTCTTC | CASSFPSGGAEQFF
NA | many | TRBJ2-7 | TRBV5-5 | TGTGCCAGCACCAACTACAGGTACAATACCTACGAGCAGTACTTC | CASTNYRYNTYEQYF
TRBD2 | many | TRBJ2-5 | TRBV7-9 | TGTGCCAGCAGCTTCGGGGGGGTACTTCAAGAGACCCAGTACTTC | CASSFGGVLQETQYF
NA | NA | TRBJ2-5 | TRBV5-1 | TGCGCCAGCAGCTTGGAAGGGGCCCAGTACTTC | CASSLEGAQYF
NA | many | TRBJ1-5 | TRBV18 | TGTGCCAGCTCGGGGCCAGGGTCCGGGAATCAGCCCCAGCATTTT | CASSGPGSGNQPQHF
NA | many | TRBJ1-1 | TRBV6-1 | TGTGCCAGCAGCTGGGGTGGACGGCCTGAAGCTTTCTTT | CASSWGGRPEAFF
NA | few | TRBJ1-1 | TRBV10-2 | TGCGCCAGCAGTGAGTCAAAGAACACTGAAGCTTTCTTT | CASSESKNTEAFF
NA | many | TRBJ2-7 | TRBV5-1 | TGCGCCAGCAGCTCGACCGCGGACTTCAGATACGAGCAGTACTTC | CASSSTADFRYEQYF
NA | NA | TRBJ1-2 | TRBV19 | TGTGCCAGGGGGAAGCCCAGGGCGGTTGCCTGTGGCTACACCTTC | CARGKPRAVACGYTF
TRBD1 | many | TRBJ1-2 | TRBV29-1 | TGCAGCGCCCGACAACAGGGGGTTGGCTACACCTTC | CSARQQGVGYTF
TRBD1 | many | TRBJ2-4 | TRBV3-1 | TGTGCCAGCAGCCAAGATAGGACAGGGGGCTACAAAAACATTCAGTACTTC | CASSQDRTGGYKNIQYF
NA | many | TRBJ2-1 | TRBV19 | TGTGCCAGTAGTATATCCCACGGGGGGACAAACTCCTACAATGAGCAGTTCTTC | CASSISHGGTNSYNEQFF
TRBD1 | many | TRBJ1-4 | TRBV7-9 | TGTGCCAGCAGTTCGGACAGGGTGGACGAAAAACTGTTTTTT | CASSSDRVDEKLFF
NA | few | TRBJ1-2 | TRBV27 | TGTGCCAGCAGGGGGCTCTATGGCTACACCTTC | CASRGLYGYTF
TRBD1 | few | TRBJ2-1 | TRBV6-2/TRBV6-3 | TGTGCCAGCAGTGAAGGACAGGGTTGGACAATTCATGGGGAGCAGTTCTTC | CASSEGQGWTIHGEQFF
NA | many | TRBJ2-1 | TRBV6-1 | TGTGCCAGCAGTGTTCAGCCGAGCTCCTACAATGAGCAGTTCTTC | CASSVQPSSYNEQFF
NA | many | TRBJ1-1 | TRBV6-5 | TGTGCCAGCAGTTACTCAAGGAGACCCATGAACACTGAAGCTTTCTTT | CASSYSRRPMNTEAFF
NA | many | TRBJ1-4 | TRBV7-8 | TGTGCCAGCAGCTTAAATGGCCAGAAACTGTTTTTT | CASSLNGQKLFF
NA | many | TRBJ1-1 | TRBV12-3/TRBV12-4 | TGTGCCAGCAGTCCCTTCCGTAACACTGAAGCTTTCTTT | CASSPFRNTEAFF
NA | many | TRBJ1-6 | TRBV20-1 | TGCAGTGCTAGACAGGAAACCAACTATAATTCACCCCTCCACTTT | CSARQETNYNSPLHF
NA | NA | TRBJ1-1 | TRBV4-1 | TGCGCCAGCAGCCACCGGGGTGACAACACTGAAGCTTTCTTT | CASSHRGDNTEAFF
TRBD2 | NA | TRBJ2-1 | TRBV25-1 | TGTGCCAGCAGTGACTGGGGACTAGCCGGTGCCAATGAGCAGTTCTTC | CASSDWGLAGANEQFF
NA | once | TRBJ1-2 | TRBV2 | TGTGCCAGCAGTGGGGATCAGGGCGATGGCTACACCTTC | CASSGDQGDGYTF
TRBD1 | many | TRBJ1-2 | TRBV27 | TGTGCCAGCAGGGGGGATAATTCGGACAGGGAGGTCTTC | CASRGDNSDREVF
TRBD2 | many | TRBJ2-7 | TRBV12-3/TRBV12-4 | TGTGCCAGCAGTTTAGGCACTCTAGCGGGAGACTTCTACGAGCAGTACTTC | CASSLGTLAGDFYEQYF
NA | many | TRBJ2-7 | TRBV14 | TGTGCCAGCAGCCCACCCGGGACTCCGGGAGCCGAGCAGTACTTC | CASSPPGTPGAEQYF
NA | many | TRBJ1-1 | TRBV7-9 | TGTGCCAGCAGCTCCCCGGGACATTCGTACACTGAAGCTTTCTTT | CASSSPGHSYTEAFF
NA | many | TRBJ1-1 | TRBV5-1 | TGCGCCAGCAGCGCCATCGACGGAGCCTCTGAAGCTTTCTTT | CASSAIDGASEAFF
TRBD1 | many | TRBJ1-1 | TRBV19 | TGTGCCAGTAGTATTTTAGGGGGACAGGAGAACACTGAAGCTTTCTTT | CASSILGGQENTEAFF
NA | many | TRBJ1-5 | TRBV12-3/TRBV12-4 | TGTGCCAGCAACTCTTATCGAGGGCTTCAGCCCCAGCATTTT | CASNSYRGLQPQHF
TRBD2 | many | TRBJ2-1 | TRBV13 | TGTGCCAGCAGTTCCGTAGCGGGGGGCGTAAATGAGCAGTTCTTC | CASSSVAGGVNEQFF
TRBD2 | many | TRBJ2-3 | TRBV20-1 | TGCAGTGCTCGGGGGGAAGCCTTCACAGATACGCAGTATTTT | CSARGEAFTDTQYF
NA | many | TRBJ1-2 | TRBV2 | TGTGCCAGCAGTGAGGGGCCCGGGAGCTACACCTTC | CASSEGPGSYTF
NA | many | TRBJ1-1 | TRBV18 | TGTGCCAGCTCACCCACAGACTACACTGAAGCTTTCTTT | CASSPTDYTEAFF
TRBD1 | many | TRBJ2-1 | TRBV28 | TGTGCCAGCAGTTTCCTGGAACCGGGACAGGGGGCGAGGTACAATGAGCAGTTCTTC | CASSFLEPGQGARYNEQFF
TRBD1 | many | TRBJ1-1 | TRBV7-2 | TGTGCCAGCAGCTCAGGGGTGGGGGTGACAGGGCCCACTGAAGCTTTCTTT | CASSSGVGVTGPTEAFF
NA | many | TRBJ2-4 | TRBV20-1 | TGCAGTGCTACCTCCGGACGAAACATTCAGTACTTC | CSATSGRNIQYF
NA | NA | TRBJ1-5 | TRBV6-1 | TGTGCCAGCAGTGGAAGACTCAGGGTTTCGTTGCAGCCCCAGCATTTT | CASSGRLRVSLQPQHF
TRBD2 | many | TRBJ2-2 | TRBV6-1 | TGTGCCAGCCGGCGGCGGGGGGGTTCGGACACCGGGGAGCTGTTTTTT | CASRRRGGSDTGELFF
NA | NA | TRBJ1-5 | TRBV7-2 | TGTGCCAGCAGCTCGACCGGGACTAGCGGGGTTCAGCCCCAGCATTTT | CASSSTGTSGVQPQHF
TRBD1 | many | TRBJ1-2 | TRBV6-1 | TGTGCCAGCACTACATCACCTTGGGACAGGGACGGCTACACCTTC | CASTTSPWDRDGYTF